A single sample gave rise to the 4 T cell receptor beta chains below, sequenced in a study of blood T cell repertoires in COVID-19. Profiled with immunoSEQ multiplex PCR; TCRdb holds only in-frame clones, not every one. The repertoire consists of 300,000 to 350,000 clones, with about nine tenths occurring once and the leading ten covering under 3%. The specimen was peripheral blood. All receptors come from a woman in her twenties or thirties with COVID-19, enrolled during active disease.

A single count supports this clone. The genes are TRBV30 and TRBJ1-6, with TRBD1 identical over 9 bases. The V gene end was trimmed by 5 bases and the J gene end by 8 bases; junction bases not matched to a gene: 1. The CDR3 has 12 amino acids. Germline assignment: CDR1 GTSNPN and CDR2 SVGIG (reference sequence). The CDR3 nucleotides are TGTGCCTGGGGGGACAGGGATTCACCCCTCCACTTT. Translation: CAWGDRDSPLHF.

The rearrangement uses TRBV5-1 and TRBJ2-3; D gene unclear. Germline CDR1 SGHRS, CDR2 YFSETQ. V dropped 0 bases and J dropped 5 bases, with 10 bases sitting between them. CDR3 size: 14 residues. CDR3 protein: CASSLVVFGDTQYF. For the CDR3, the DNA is TGCGCCAGCAGCTTGGTTGTGTTCGGAGATACGCAGTATTTT.

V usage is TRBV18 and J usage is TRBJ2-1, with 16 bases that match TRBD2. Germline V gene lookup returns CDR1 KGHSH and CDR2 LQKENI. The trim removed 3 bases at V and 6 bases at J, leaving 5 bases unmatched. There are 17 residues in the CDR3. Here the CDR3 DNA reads TGTGCCAGCTCACCGCCGGGACTAGCGGGAGGGACCAATGAGCAGTTCTTC. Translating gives CASSPPGLAGGTNEQFF.

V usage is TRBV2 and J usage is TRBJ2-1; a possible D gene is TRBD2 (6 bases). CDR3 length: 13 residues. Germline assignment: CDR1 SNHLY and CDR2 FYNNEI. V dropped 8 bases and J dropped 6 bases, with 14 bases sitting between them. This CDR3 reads CASLGREGNEQFF. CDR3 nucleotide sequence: TGTGCCAGCTTAGGGCGGGAAGGCAATGAGCAGTTCTTC.